One and the same sample provided the 2 T cell receptor beta chains below, sequenced in a study of beta chain features in type 1 diabetes. No antigen has been identified for these receptors. Study results and limitations: Across all four CD4+ subsets, people with type 1 diabetes showed modestly shorter TCRB CDR3s.

Expressed TCRB transcripts were sequenced, since all the RNA that had been isolated was reverse transcribed. TCRdb keeps only in-frame clones here, not all; method: immunoSEQ multiplex PCR. The table lists some 330,000 clones, approximately 12% of them singletons. Sequencing was carried out using naive CD4+ T cells from blood. Receptor source: a woman younger than 35 with type 1 diabetes.

This clone was observed a few times. The rearrangement links TRBV28 to TRBJ2-3; tentative D call: TRBD2 (7 bases). The CDR3 length is 14 residues. The V gene's germline CDR1 is MDHEN and CDR2 SYDVKM. Trimming removed 8 bases at V and 1 base at J, with 13 bases between. The CDR3 here is CASCRGGGTDTQYF. CDR3 DNA sequence: TGTGCCAGCTGCAGGGGAGGGGGCACAGATACGCAGTATTTT. The full variable domain, rest sourced from reference TRBV28 and TRBJ2-3, is DVKVTQSSRYLVKRTGEKVFLECVQDMDHENMFWYRQDPGLGLRLIYFSYDVKMKEKGDIPEGYSVSREKKERFSLILESASTNQTSMYLCASCRGGGTDTQYFGPGTRLTVL.

A few counts support this clone. The genes are TRBV7-9 and TRBJ2-1, with 10 bases lining up with TRBD2. This CDR3 spans 18 amino acids. Germline values: CDR1 SEHNR, CDR2 FQNEAQ (reference sequence). V shed 2 bases and J 4 bases; nucleotides not matched to a gene: 11. CDR3 DNA sequence: TGTGCCAGCAGCTTATTCCCCCTGTCTAGCGGGAGATACAATGAGCAGTTCTTC. Translation: CASSLFPLSSGRYNEQFF. The full variable domain, its missing parts supplied by reference TRBV7-9 and TRBJ2-1, is DTGVSQNPRHKITKRGQNVTFRCDPISEHNRLYWYRQTLGQGPEFLTYFQNEAQLEKSRLLSDRFSAERPKGSFSTLEIQRTEQGDSAMYLCASSLFPLSSGRYNEQFFGPGTRLTVL.